The TCR beta chain described here comes from a study of identical twins. Study-wide results and caveats: Cord blood's abundant beta clonotypes had fewer insertions, unlike memory repertoires. The degree of excess twin sharing was weaker in beta out-of-frame sequences. Modelling approaches yielded underestimates of out-of-frame TCR alpha sharing between monozygotic twins.

V lost 6 bases, J lost 0 bases, and 10 bases stayed unmatched. The germline CDR1 and CDR2 sequences are MNHEY and SMNVEV (reference sequence). The CDR3 extends over 17 amino acids. The authors used template switching to add a universal primer site and gave cDNA unique molecular identifiers. TCRdb passed the 5' RACE reads through MiXCR, listing each CDR3 protein once. The table has 500,000 or so distinct CDR3 sequences, less than 25% seen once; the top ten hold about 0.91%. As concerns this clonotype: Its cognate antigen is unknown.

The same sample was also used in a study of T cells expressing NK-cell markers.

Sequencing was carried out using CD4+ T cells sorted from blood. The rearrangement links TRBV27 to TRBJ2-3; 9 bases agree with TRBD2. This TCR came from a woman between 18 and 30 years old in good health. This chain's CDR3 is CASRALAGSPSTDTQYF. CDR3 coding DNA: TGTGCCAGCAGGGCTCTAGCGGGGTCGCCTAGCACAGATACGCAGTATTTT.